Below are 4 T cell receptor beta chains sequenced from a single sample in a study of T cells after yellow fever vaccination. TCRdb re-called the 5' RACE reads with MiXCR, one entry per CDR3 protein. Of just under 85,000 distinct CDR3 sequences listed, about 14% are singletons. Here the sequenced sample was CD8+ T cells not binding an NS4B(214-222) dextramer, sorted from PBMCs, taken about 21 days after the first yellow fever vaccination. These receptors were collected from a man aged 18-30 years who received the YFV17D yellow fever vaccine.

This clonotype was seen a handful of times. This rearrangement joins TRBV11-2 to TRBJ1-1; D remains ambiguous. The CDR3 runs to 13 residues. V lost 5 bases to trimming and J lost 2 bases, with 9 bases between them. Looked up from germline, CDR1 is SGHAT and CDR2 is FQNNGV. The CDR3 bases are TGTGCCAGCAGCGTTAACCTAAACACTGAAGCTTTCTTT. This gives the protein CASSVNLNTEAFF.

V and J are TRBV4-1 and TRBJ2-7; TRBD1 agrees at 8 bases. Germline V gives CDR1 MGHRA, CDR2 YSYEKL. CDR3 size: 16 residues. The V gene end was trimmed by 4 bases and the J gene end by 2 bases; junction bases not matched to a gene: 10. The DNA for the CDR3 is TGCGCCAGCAGCCTCACCCTGACAGGGGCGACCTACGAGCAGTACGTC. Translating it yields CASSLTLTGATYEQYV.

This clonotype was detected only a few times. The chain has TRBV29-1 and TRBJ2-7, with D possibly TRBD1 on 6 matching bases. There are 12 residues in the CDR3. Germline V gives CDR1 SQVTM, CDR2 ANQGSEA. V was clipped by 6 bases and J by 4 bases, with 13 bases between them. CDR3 loop: CSVRKRGYEQYF. In nucleotides, the CDR3 is TGCAGCGTACGCAAGAGGGGGTACGAGCAGTACTTC.

In this sample, this clonotype turned up a few times. The chain links TRBV20-1 to TRBJ2-3; TRBD2 is a possible D gene (5 bases). V lost 5 bases, J lost 1 base, and 16 bases lay in between. The germline gives CDR1 DFQATT, CDR2 SNEGSKA (reference sequence). The CDR3 extends over 15 amino acids. CDR3 DNA sequence: TGCAGTGCTCTTTCACTAGGATCTCGCACAGATACGCAGTATTTT. It specifies CSALSLGSRTDTQYF.